The TCR beta chain described here comes from a study of neurological immune-mediated disorders. This clonotype was counted at least ten times. Each CDR3 protein is one row after TCRdb ran MiXCR on the 5' RACE reads. The repertoire consists of about 30,000 distinct CDR3 sequences, with around 16% occurring once and the leading ten covering 25% to 35%. Sequenced: PBMCs. This TCR was sampled from a man between 65 and 85 years old in good health.

The CDR3 DNA reads TGTGCCAGCAGCTTAAGTCGGGGGGGCCAGGGGGATACGCAGTATTTT. Translating it yields CASSLSRGGQGDTQYF. The chain has TRBV7-3 and TRBJ2-3; 8 bases fit TRBD2. This CDR3 is built from 16 residues. Germline V lookup: CDR1 SGHTA, CDR2 FQGTGA. The junction had 9 bases not matched to a gene; V was cut back by 1 base and J by 6 bases.